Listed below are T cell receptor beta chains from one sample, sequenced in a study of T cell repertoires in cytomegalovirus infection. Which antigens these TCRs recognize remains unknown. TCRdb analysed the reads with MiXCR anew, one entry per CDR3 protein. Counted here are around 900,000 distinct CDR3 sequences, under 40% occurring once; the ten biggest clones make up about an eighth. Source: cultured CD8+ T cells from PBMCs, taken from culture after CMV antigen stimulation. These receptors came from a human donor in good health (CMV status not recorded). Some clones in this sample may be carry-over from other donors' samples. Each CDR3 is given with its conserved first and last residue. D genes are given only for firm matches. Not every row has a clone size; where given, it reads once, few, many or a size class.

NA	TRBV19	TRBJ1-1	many	TGTGCCAGTAGTATTAGTGCGAACACTGAAGCTTTCTTT	CASSISANTEAFF
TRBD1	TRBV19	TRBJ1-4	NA	TGTGCCAGTCGGGACAGGAGGGGAAAACTGTTTTTT	CASRDRRGKLFF
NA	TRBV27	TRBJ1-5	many	TGTGCCAGCAGTTTGCAACCCACATTAGGGGTTCAGCCCCAGCATTTT	CASSLQPTLGVQPQHF
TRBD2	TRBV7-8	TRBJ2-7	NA	TGTGCCAGCAGCTTCGGACTAGCGAAGGTCTACGAGCAGTACTTC	CASSFGLAKVYEQYF
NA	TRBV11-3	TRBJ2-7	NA	TGTGTCAGCAGCTGGATGGACTCCTACGAGCAGTACTTC	CVSSWMDSYEQYF
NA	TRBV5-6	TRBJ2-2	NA	TGTGTCAGCAGGGCGACGGGGGACACCGGGGAGCTGTTTTTT	CVSRATGDTGELFF
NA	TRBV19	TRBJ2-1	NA	TGTGCCAGTAGTGCTACAGGGATCGGCAATGAGCAGTTCTTC	CASSATGIGNEQFF
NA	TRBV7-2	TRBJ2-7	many	TGTGCCAGCAGCTTAATGCATGATTGGGGCTACGAGCAGTACTTC	CASSLMHDWGYEQYF
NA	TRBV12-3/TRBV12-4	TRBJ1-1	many	TGTGCCAGCAGTTTACGGGGGAGGGAGGCTTTCTTT	CASSLRGREAFF
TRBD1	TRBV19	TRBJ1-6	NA	TGTGCCAGTAATCCCGGGACAGCTAATTCACCCCTCCACTTT	CASNPGTANSPLHF
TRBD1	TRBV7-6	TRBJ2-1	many	TGTGCCAGCAGCGAGAGGACAGGGAGCTCCTACAATGAGCAGTTCTTC	CASSERTGSSYNEQFF
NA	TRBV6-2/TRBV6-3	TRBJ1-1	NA	TGTGCCAGCGTTAGTCAAGAGGGTCGAGCTTTCTTT	CASVSQEGRAFF
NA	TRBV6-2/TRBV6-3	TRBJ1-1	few	TGTGCCAGCAGTTACTGGCAGGGCGATGAAGCTTTCTTT	CASSYWQGDEAFF
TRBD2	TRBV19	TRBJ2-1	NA	TGTGCCAGTAGTATCGCACTAGCGTTTGGGAATGAGCAGTTCTTC	CASSIALAFGNEQFF
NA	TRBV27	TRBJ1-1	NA	TGTGCCAGCAGTCCTATTGGACCCATGAACACTGAAGCTTTCTTT	CASSPIGPMNTEAFF
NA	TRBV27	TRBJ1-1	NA	TGTGCCAGCAGTTTACAGAGGAGAAACACTGAAGCTTTCTTT	CASSLQRRNTEAFF
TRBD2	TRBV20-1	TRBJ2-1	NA	TGCAGTGCTAGAGATACTAGCGGGGGGATATACAATGAGCAGTTCTTC	CSARDTSGGIYNEQFF
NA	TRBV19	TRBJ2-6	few	TGTGCCAGTAATCAGGGTTTCTCTGGGGCCAACGTCCTGACTTTC	CASNQGFSGANVLTF
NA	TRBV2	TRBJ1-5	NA	TGTGCCAGCAGTGCCTGGAGGGACGGCAATCAGCCCCAGCATTTT	CASSAWRDGNQPQHF
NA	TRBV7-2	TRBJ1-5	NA	TGTGCCAGCAGCTTTTGGACGGACAGAAATCAGTCCCAGCATTTT	CASSFWTDRNQSQHF
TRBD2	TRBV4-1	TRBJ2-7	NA	TGCGCCAGCAGCCAGGGAACTAGCGGGGGGCGCACCTACGAGCAGTACTTC	CASSQGTSGGRTYEQYF
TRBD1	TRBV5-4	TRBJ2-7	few	TGTGCCAGCAGCCCAAAGACAGGGGGCGGATACGAGCAGTACTTC	CASSPKTGGGYEQYF
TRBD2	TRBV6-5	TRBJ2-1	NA	TGTGCCAGCCATCAAGGGACTAGCGGGGGGTATGAGCAGTTCTTC	CASHQGTSGGYEQFF
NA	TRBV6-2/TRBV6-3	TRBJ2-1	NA	TGTGCCAGCACCGAGGGACCGGGCCCTAATGAGCAGTTCTTC	CASTEGPGPNEQFF
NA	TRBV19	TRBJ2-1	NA	TGTGCCAGTAGTATAGTAAACAGGGTGGGTTACAATGAGCAGTTCTTC	CASSIVNRVGYNEQFF
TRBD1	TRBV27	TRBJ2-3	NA	TGTGCCAGCAGTCACCGGGACAGTACCACCTCAGATACGCAGTATTTT	CASSHRDSTTSDTQYF
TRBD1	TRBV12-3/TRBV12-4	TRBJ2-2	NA	TGTGCCAGCAGTCCGTGGACAGGGGGAAACACCGGGGAGCTGTTTTTT	CASSPWTGGNTGELFF
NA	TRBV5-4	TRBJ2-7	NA	TGTGCCAGCAGCCATCGCGGGGAGACCTACGAGCAGTACTTC	CASSHRGETYEQYF
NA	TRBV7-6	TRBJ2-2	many	TGTGCCAGCGAAGCGCAGACCGGGGAGCTGTTTTTT	CASEAQTGELFF
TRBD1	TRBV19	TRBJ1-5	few	TGTGCCAGTAGTATAGGCAGGGGGCTGATTCAGCCCCAGCATTTT	CASSIGRGLIQPQHF
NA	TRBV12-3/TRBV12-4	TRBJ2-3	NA	TGTGCCAGCAGTTTTGACGGGGGGCAGTCAGATACGCAGTATTTT	CASSFDGGQSDTQYF
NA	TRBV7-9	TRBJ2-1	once	TGTGCCAGCAACTTAGTCGGGGGCCCTGCTTACAATGAGCAGTTCTTC	CASNLVGGPAYNEQFF
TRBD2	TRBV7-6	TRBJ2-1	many	TGTGCCAGCAGAGGACTAGCGGGGGGCATCTACAATGAGCAGTTCTTC	CASRGLAGGIYNEQFF
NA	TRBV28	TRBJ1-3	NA	TGTGCCAGCAGTCCCACGATGGGGTTCAGCTCTGGAAACACCATATATTTT	CASSPTMGFSSGNTIYF
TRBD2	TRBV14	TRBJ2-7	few	TGTGCCAGCAGGCCGAGCGGGGAAACCTACGAGCAGTACTTC	CASRPSGETYEQYF
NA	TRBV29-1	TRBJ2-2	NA	TGCAGCGTTGTGGGGGGTTACACCGGGGAGCTGTTTTTT	CSVVGGYTGELFF
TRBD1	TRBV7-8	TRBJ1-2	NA	TGTGCCAGCAGCAGTCCCGGGGACAGGGTTAACTATGGCTACACCTTC	CASSSPGDRVNYGYTF
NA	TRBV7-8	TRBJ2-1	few	TGTGCCAGCAGCCCGACCAGGACCGACCGCTTGTGGTTCTTC	CASSPTRTDRLWFF
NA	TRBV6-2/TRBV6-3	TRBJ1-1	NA	TGTGCCAGCAGGTACCGGGACAAGGTTATGAGTGCTTTCTTT	CASRYRDKVMSAFF
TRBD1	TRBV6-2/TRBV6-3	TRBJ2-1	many	TGTGCCAGCAGTTGGACAGGAGGTTCCTACAATGAGCAGTTCTTC	CASSWTGGSYNEQFF
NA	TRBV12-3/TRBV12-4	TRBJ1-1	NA	TGTGCCATCGGGGAGGGGGACACTGAAGCTTTCTTT	CAIGEGDTEAFF